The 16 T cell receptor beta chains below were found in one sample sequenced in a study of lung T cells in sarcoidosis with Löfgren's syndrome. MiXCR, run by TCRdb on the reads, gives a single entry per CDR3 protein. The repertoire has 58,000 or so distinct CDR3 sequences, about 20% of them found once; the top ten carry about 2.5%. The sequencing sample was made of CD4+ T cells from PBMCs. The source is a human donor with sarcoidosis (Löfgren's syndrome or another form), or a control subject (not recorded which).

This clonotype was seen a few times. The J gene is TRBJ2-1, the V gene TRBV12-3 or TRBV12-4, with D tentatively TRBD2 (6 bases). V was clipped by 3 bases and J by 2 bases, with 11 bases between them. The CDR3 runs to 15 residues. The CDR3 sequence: CASSFYGSTYNEQFF. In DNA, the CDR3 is TGTGCCAGCAGTTTTTACGGGAGCACCTACAATGAGCAGTTCTTC.

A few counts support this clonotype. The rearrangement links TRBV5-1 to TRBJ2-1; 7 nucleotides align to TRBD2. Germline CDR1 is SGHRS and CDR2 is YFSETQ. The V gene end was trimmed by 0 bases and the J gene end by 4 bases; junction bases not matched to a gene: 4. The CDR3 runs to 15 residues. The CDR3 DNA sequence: TGCGCCAGCAGCTTGGGAGCGGGGAGTTACAATGAGCAGTTCTTC. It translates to CASSLGAGSYNEQFF.

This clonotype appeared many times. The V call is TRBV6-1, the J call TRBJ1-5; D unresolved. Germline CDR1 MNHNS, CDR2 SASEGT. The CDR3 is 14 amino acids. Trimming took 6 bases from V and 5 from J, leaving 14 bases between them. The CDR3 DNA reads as TGTGCCAGCAGCCCCTCGGGAGGGTATCAGCCCCAGCATTTT. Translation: CASSPSGGYQPQHF.

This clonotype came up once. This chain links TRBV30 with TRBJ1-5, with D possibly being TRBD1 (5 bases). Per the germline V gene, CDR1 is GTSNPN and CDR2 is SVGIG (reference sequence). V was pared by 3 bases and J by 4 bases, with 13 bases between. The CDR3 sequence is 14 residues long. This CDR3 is CAWSRDRPNQPQHF. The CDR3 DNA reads TGTGCCTGGAGCCGAGACAGACCTAATCAGCCCCAGCATTTT.

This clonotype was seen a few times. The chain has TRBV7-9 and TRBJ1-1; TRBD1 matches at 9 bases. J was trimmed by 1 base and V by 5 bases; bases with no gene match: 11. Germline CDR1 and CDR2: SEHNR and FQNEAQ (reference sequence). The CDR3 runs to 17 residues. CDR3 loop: CASSPFDPDRGNTEAFF. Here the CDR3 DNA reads TGTGCCAGCAGCCCCTTCGACCCGGACAGGGGGAACACTGAAGCTTTCTTT.

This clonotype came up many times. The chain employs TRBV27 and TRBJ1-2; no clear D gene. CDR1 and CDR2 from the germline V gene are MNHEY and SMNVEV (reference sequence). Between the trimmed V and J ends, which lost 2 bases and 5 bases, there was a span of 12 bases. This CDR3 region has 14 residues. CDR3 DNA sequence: TGTGCCAGCAGTTTACACCTAAGTGGGTATGGCTACACCTTC. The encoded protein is CASSLHLSGYGYTF.

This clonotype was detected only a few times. CDR3 protein: CASSESMAGRHSNTGELFF. CDR3 nucleotide sequence: TGCGCCAGCAGCGAGTCAATGGCAGGCCGACACTCGAACACCGGGGAGCTGTTTTTT. V gene TRBV5-1 combines with J gene TRBJ2-2, with D hard to call. V gave up 4 bases and J gave up 0 bases, with 22 bases separating them. The CDR3 contains 19 residues. The germline V gene has CDR1 SGHRS and CDR2 YFSETQ.

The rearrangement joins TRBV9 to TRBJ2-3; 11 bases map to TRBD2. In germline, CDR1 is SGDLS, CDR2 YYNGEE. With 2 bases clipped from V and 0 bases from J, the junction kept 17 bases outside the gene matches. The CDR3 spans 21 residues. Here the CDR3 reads CASSVELRGTSGFPSTDTQYF. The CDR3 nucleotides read TGTGCCAGCAGCGTTGAATTGAGAGGGACTAGCGGATTTCCTAGCACAGATACGCAGTATTTT.

CDR3 residues: CASSQDWTGGRVYYTDTQYF. DNA for the CDR3: TGTGCCAGCAGCCAAGATTGGACAGGGGGAAGAGTCTATTACACAGATACGCAGTATTTT. The rearrangement links TRBV3-1 to TRBJ2-3; 10 bases align to TRBD1. Trimming removed 0 bases from V and 2 bases from J; junction bases left unmatched: 14. CDR3 size: 20 residues. The germline V gene encodes CDR1 LGHDT and CDR2 YNNKEL (reference sequence).

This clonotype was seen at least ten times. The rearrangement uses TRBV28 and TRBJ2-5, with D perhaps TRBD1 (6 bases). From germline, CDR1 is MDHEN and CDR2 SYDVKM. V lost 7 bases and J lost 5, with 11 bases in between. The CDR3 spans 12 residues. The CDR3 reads CASKTGGETQYF. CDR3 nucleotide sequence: TGTGCCAGCAAGACAGGCGGGGAGACCCAGTACTTC.

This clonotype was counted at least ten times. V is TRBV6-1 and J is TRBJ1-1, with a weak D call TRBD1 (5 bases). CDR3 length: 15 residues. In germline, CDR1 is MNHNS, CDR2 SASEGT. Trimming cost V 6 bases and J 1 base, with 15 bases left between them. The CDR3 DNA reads TGTGCCAGCAGGAAGGGGAACAGTCCGAACACTGAAGCTTTCTTT. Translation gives CASRKGNSPNTEAFF.

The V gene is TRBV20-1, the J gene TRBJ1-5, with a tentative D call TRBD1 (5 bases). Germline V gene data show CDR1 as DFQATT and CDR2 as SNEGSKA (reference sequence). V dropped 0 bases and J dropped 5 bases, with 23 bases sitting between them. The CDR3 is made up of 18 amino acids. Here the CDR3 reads CSARDFRAGNSKDQPQHF. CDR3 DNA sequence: TGCAGTGCTAGAGATTTCAGGGCCGGTAATTCTAAGGATCAGCCCCAGCATTTT.

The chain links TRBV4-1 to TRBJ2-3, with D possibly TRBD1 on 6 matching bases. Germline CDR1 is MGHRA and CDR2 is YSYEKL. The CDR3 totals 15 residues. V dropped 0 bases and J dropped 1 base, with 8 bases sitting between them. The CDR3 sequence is CASSQDAGGTDTQYF. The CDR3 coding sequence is TGCGCCAGCAGCCAAGATGCAGGGGGCACAGATACGCAGTATTTT.

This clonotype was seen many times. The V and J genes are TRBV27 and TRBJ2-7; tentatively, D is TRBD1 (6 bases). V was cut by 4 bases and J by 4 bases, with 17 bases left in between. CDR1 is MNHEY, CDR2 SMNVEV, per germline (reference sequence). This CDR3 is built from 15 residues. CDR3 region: CASSWDARGSYEQYF. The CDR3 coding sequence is TGTGCCAGCAGTTGGGACGCGAGGGGGTCGTACGAGCAGTACTTC.

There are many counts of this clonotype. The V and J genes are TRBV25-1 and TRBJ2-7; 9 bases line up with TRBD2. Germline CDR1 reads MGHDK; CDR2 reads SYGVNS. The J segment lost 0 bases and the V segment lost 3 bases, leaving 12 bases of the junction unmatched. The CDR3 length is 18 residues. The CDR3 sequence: CASSDPQGPSGTSYEQYF. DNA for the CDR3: TGTGCCAGCAGTGACCCCCAAGGGCCTAGCGGGACCTCCTACGAGCAGTACTTC.

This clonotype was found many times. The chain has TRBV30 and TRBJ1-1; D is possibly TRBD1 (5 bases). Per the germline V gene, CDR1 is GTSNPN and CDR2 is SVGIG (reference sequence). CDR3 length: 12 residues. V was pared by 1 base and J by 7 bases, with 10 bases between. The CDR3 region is CAWSEFGGEAFF. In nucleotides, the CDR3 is TGTGCCTGGAGTGAATTTGGGGGTGAAGCTTTCTTT.